This paragraph covers one TCR beta chain sequence. This clone has a count of ten or more. The antigen it recognizes is unknown. Base qualities were left out, and no much larger clone turns up one base away. The protocol used for the library was PCR. Instrument on record: Illumina HiSeq 4000. The TCR beta-chain CDR3 region of each patient was profiled by high-throughput sequencing. Regarding the original processing steps: CDR3 differences across clinicopathological groups were used to build a classifier for discriminating distant-metastatic papillary thyroid cancer patients. The Shannon index was used to assess repertoire diversity, and the Morisita-Horn index was used to assess tumor-blood repertoire similarity. Through fastp at Q25 and MiXCR, TCRdb rebuilt clones from the public reads, retaining in-frame beta chains. TCRdb, not the authors, supplied the V and J calls. This sample has fewer than 20,000 clones in its table, and 20% to 25% of those were observed once. Together, the top ten hold 15% to 20% of the sample.

The sample comes from a study of metastatic and nonmetastatic thyroid tumors (dated by TCRdb to 2018 to 2020). Regarding the research as a whole: For patients with malignant and with benign thyroid disease, the researchers compared repertoires between peripheral blood samples and tumor or nodule tissue samples.

Broad study findings and their caveats: In both blood and tumor samples, TCR beta diversity was reported to be significantly higher in malignant tumors than in benign nodules.

There are 16 amino acids in the CDR3, from cysteine to phenylalanine inclusive. Of all the DNA, just the CDR3 is kept, 48 bases in frame from base 1. Reading the germline V gene (reference sequence) gives CDR1 DFQATT and CDR2 SNEGSKA. V is pruned by 6 bases and J by 8 bases, leaving 15 bases of the junction without a gene match. Before undergoing thyroid surgery, none of the patients had been given any kind of treatment. Using T-cell receptor beta sequencing, the researchers looked back retrospectively at clinical samples from patients, gathered between about 2012 and 2018. The chain couples TRBV20-1 to TRBJ2-1, with 11 middle bases fitting TRBD2. The source material was tumor tissue. The receptor was derived from a female donor with papillary thyroid cancer or a benign thyroid nodule (not recorded which). Some clones in this sample may be carry-over from other donors' samples. The nucleotides are TGCAGTGCCCCCAAGGCGGTAGCGGGAGGGCCTTATGAGCAGTTCTTC. The encoded protein is CSAPKAVAGGPYEQFF.